This TCR beta chain was observed in a study of blood T cells in healthy people across ages. Whole-study findings and limits: Per million T cells, TCR beta diversity dropped about linearly as age rose. Estimates based on one million T cells were treated as lower bounds.

There were healthy Caucasian individuals from Russia, aged about 6 to 90, serving as donors. Drawn from each donor were roughly 10 milliliters of peripheral blood. The CDR3 loop spans 12 amino acids. Alongside a J-beta primer mix, a sample-barcoded 5' primer served in a second PCR lasting roughly 6 to 11 cycles. A single record per CDR3 protein comes from TCRdb applying MiXCR to the 5' RACE reads. The data hold 550,000 to 800,000 distinct CDR3 sequences, with around 32% observed a single time. Details on this clonotype: Its antigen is not known.

The sample was blood. The rearrangement joins TRBV21-1 to TRBJ2-7. TRBV21-1 is a recognized pseudogene. The TCR sequence derives from a woman older than 75 in good health. The CDR3 DNA follows: TGTGCCAGCAGCAGATTCCTCTACGAGCAGTACTTC. Translated: CASSRFLYEQYF.